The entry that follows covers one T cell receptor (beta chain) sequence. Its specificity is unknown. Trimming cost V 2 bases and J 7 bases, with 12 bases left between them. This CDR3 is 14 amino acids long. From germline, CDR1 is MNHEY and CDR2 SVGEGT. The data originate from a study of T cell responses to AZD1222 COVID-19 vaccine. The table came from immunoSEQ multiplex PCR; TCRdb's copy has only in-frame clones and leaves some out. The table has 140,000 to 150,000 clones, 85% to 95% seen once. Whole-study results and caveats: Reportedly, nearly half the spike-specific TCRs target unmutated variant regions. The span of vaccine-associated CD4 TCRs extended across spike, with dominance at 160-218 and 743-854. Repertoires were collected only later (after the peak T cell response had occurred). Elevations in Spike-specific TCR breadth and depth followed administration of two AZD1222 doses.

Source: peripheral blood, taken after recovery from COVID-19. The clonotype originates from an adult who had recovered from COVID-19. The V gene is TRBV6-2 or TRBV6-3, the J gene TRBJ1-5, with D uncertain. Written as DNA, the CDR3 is TGTGCCAGCAGTTACAGCGGTCAACGACAGCCCCAGCATTTT. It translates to CASSYSGQRQPQHF.